This entry concerns a single T cell receptor (beta chain). This sample is part of a study of blood T cell repertoires in COVID-19. About the study: The United States, Italy and Spain provided the acute and convalescent COVID-19 samples. T cells, B-cell-depleted T cells, or PBMCs provided the cDNA or gDNA that served as material.

Authors' analysis steps: By means of reference gene primer amplification, nucleated cell counts were estimated. The table came from immunoSEQ multiplex PCR; TCRdb's copy has only in-frame clones and leaves some out. The V and J calls and clone size are taken from that table; D and trimming were inferred from the DNA. The sample consists of about 200,000 clones, 75% to 90% of them appearing once. There are 16 residues in the CDR3. Trimming pared 1 base from V and 6 bases from J, leaving 18 bases between. Germline CDR1 reads LGHNT; CDR2 reads FRNRAP. Recruits, aged about 18 to 89 years, lived in 24 US areas.

The rearrangement joins TRBV12-5 to TRBJ1-1; D ambiguous. The sample was PBMCs or T cells enriched from blood (not recorded which). This TCR came from a man aged 40-55 years who had recovered from COVID-19. Here the CDR3 reads CASGLAITPGSPEAFF. The DNA for the CDR3 is TGTGCTAGTGGTTTGGCCATTACCCCAGGAAGCCCTGAAGCTTTCTTT.